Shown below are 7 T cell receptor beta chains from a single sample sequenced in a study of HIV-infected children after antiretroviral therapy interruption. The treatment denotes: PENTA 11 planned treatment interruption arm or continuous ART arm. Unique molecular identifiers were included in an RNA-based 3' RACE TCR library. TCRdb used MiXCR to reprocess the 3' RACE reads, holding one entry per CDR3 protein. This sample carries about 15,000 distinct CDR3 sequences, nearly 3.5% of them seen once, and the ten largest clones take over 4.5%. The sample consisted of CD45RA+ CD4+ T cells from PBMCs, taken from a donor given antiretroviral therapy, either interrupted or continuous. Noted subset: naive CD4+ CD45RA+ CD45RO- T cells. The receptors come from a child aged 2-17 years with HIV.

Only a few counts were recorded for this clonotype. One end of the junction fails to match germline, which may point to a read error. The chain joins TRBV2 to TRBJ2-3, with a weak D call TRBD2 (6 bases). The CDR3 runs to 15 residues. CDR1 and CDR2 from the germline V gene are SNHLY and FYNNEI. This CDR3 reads CASSRTLGGSETLYF. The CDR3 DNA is TGTGCTAGCAGTAGAACACTGGGGGGATCAGAAACGCTGTATTTT.

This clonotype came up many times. The CDR3 nucleotides read TGTGCCAGCAGCTCCGGGGGACAGGGAAACAATGAGCAGTTCTTC. As protein: CASSSGGQGNNEQFF. This chain links TRBV11-3 with TRBJ2-1; TRBD1 aligns across 9 bases. The V gene end was trimmed by 4 bases and the J gene end by 5 bases; junction bases not matched to a gene: 6. Germline V gene lookup returns CDR1 SGHNT and CDR2 YENEEA. This CDR3 has 15 residues.

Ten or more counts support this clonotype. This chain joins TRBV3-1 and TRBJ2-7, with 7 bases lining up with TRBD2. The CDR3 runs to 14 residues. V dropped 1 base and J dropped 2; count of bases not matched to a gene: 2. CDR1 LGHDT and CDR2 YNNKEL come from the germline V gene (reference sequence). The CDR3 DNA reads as TGTGCCAGCAGCCAAGCTAGCGGACCCTACGAGCAGTACTTC. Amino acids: CASSQASGPYEQYF.

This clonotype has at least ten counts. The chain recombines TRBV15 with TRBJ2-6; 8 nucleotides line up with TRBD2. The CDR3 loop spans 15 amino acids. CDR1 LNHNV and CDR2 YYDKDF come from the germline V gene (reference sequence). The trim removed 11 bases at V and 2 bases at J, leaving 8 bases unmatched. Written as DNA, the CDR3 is TGTGCCTCCGGGGGGGAACAAGCTGGGGCCAACGTCCTGACTTTC. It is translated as CASGGEQAGANVLTF.

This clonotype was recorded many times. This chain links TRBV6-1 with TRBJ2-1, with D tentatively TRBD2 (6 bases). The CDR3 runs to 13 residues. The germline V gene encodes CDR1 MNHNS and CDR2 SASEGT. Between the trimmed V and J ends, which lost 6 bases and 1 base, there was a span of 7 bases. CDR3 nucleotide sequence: TGTGCCAGCAGGGGAGGATCCTACAATGAGCAGTTCTTC. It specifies CASRGGSYNEQFF.

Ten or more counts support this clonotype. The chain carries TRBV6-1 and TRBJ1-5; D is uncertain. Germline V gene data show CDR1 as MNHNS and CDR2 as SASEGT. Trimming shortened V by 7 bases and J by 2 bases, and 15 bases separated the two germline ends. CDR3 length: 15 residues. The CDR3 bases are TGTGCCAGCAAATTAGAAGGGAACGGCAATCAGCCCCAGCATTTT. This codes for CASKLEGNGNQPQHF.

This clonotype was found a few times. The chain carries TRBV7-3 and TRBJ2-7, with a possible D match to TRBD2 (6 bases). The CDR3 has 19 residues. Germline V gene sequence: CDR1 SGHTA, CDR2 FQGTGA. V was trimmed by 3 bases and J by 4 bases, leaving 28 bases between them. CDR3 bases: TGTGCCAGCAGCTTCCAAATAGGTGGTTCTCGGGGGAGAAGTTACGAGCAGTACTTC. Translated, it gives CASSFQIGGSRGRSYEQYF. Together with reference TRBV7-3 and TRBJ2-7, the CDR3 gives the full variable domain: GAGVSQTPSNKVTEKGKYVELRCDPISGHTALYWYRQSLGQGPEFLIYFQGTGAADDSGLPNDRFFAVRPEGSVSTLKIQRTERGDSAVYLCASSFQIGGSRGRSYEQYFGPGTRLTVT.